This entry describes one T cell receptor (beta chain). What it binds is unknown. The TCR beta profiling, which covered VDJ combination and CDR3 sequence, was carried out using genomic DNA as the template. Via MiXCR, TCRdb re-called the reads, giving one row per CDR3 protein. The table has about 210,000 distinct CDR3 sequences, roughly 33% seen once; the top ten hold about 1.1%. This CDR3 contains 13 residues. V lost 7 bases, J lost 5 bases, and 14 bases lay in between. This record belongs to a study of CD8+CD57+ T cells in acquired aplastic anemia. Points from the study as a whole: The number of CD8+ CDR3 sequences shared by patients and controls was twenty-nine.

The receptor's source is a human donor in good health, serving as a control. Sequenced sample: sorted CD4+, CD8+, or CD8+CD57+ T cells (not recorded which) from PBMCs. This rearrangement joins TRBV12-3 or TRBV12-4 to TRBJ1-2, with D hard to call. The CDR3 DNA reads TGTGCCAGCACCCCTGCCATGGCTTATGGCTACACCTTC. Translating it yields CASTPAMAYGYTF.